This TCR beta chain was retrieved from a study of blood T cell repertoires in COVID-19. Sequencing used immunoSEQ multiplex PCR; TCRdb keeps in-frame clones, though not all of them. The table lists about 520,000 clones, over 75% of them singletons. There are 17 residues in the CDR3. V shed 3 bases and J 1 base; nucleotides not matched to a gene: 4. The germline CDR1 and CDR2 sequences are MNHEY and SMNVEV (reference sequence). The TCR originated in a human donor in a cohort sampled during active COVID-19. Sequences were obtained from peripheral blood. The chain employs TRBV27 and TRBJ2-3; 13 bases align to TRBD2. In DNA form, the CDR3 reads TGTGCCAGCAGTTTGATTGGGACTAGCGGGGGCACAGATACGCAGTATTTT. This sequence encodes CASSLIGTSGGTDTQYF.